This TCR beta chain was recorded in a study of regulatory T cells in long-lasting Graves disease. Study-wide points: Persistent cases of Graves' showed reduced TCR diversity relative to newly diagnosed patients. Newly diagnosed disease favored TRBV20-1 and TRBJ2-1 over persistent disease.

The sample's time point: newly diagnosed GD, antithyroid drugs for less than 3 months. Generation of the TCR library employed RNA extracted from PBMCs. Researchers made TCR beta libraries by using iRepertoire HTBI primers and running Arm-PCR on CDR3 regions. TCRdb used MiXCR to reprocess the multiplex PCR reads, holding one entry per CDR3 protein. The sample contains 450,000 to 500,000 distinct CDR3 sequences, 15% to 20% of which appear only once. This clonotype was detected only a few times. Its antigen remains unknown. The V gene lost 3 bases and the J gene lost 3 bases, with 31 bases spanning the gap. The CDR3 is 21 amino acids. Germline V gives CDR1 MNHEY, CDR2 SMNVEV (reference sequence). These data are also associated with another study on T cells in Graves' hyperthyroidism and ophthalmopathy.

Sequenced here: peripheral blood mononuclear cells (PBMCs), sampled at new diagnosis, from a patient treated with antithyroid drugs. The gene calls are TRBV27 and TRBJ2-3; D possibly uses TRBD1 or TRBD2 (5 bases each). The sequence was collected from a man aged 35-49 years with Graves disease. This CDR3 is CASSFSAWGNALHLTTDTQYF. CDR3 nucleotides: TGTGCCAGCAGTTTTTCCGCTTGGGGGAACGCGTTACATTTAACAACAGATACGCAGTATTTT.